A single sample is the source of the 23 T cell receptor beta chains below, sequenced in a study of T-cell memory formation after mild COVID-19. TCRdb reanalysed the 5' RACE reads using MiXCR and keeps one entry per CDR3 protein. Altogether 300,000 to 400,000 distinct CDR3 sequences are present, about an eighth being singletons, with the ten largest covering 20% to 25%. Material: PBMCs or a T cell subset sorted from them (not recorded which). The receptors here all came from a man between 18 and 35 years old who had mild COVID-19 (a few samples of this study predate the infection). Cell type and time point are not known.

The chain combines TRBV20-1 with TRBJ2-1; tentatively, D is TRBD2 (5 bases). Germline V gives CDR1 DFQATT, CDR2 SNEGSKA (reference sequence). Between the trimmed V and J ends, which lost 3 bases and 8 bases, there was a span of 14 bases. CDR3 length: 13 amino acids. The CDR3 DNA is TGCAGTGCTAGGGGCACTAGAGCCTATGAGCAGTTCTTC. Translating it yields CSARGTRAYEQFF.

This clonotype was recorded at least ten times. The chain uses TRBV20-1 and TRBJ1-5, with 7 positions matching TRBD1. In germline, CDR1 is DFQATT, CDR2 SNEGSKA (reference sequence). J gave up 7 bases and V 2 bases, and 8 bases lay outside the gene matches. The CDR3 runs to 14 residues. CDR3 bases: TGCAGTGCTAGACCCCCCAGGGGGGGACAGCCCCAGCATTTT. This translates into CSARPPRGGQPQHF.

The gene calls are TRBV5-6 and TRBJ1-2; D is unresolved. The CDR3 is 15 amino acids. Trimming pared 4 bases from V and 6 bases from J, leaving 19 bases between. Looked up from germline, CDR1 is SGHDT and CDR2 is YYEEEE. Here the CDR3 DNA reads TGTGCCAGCAGCGGAGGCGACCGGGTATGGGATGGCTACACCTTC. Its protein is CASSGGDRVWDGYTF.

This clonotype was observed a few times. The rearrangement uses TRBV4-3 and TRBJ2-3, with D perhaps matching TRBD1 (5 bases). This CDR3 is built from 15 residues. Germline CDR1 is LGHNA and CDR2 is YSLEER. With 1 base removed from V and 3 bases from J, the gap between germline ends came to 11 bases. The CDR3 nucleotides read TGCGCCAGCAGCCAAGCTGCCAGGGCGACAGATACGCAGTATTTT. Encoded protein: CASSQAARATDTQYF.

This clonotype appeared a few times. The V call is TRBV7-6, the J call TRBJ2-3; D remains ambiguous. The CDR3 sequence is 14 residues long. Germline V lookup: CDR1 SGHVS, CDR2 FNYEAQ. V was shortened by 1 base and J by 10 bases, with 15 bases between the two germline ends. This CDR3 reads CASSLGTPKRAQYF. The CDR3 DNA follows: TGTGCCAGCAGCTTAGGCACCCCTAAGCGCGCGCAGTATTTT. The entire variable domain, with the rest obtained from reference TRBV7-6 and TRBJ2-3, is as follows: GAGVSQSPRYKVTKRGQDVALRCDPISGHVSLYWYRQALGQGPEFLTYFNYEAQQDKSGLPNDRFSAERPEGSISTLTIQRTEQRDSAMYRCASSLGTPKRAQYFGPGTRLTVL.

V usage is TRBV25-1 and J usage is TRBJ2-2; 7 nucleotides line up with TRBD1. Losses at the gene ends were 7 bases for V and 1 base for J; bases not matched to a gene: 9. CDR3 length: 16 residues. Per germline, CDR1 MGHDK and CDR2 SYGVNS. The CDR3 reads CASTPPDRENTGELFF. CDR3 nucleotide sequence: TGTGCCAGCACCCCACCCGACAGGGAGAACACCGGGGAGCTGTTTTTT.

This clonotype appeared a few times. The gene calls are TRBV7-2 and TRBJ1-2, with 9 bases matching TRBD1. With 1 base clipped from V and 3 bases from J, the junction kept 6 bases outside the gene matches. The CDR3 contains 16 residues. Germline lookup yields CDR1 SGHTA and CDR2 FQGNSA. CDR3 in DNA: TGTGCCAGCAGCTTAGGAACAGGGGGCGCCGACTATGGCTACACCTTC. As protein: CASSLGTGGADYGYTF.

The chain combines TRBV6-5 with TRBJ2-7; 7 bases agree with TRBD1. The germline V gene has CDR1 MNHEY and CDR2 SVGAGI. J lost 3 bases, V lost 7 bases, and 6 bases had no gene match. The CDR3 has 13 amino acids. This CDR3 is CASIPPGGYEQYF. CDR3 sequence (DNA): TGTGCCAGCATCCCCCCAGGGGGCTACGAGCAGTACTTC.

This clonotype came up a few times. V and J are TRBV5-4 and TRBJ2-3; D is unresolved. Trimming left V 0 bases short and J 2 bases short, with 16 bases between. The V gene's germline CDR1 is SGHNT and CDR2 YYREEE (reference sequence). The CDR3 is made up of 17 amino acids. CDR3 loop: CASSLAGWASPTDTQYF. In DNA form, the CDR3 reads TGTGCCAGCAGCTTGGCTGGTTGGGCGTCCCCCACAGATACGCAGTATTTT.

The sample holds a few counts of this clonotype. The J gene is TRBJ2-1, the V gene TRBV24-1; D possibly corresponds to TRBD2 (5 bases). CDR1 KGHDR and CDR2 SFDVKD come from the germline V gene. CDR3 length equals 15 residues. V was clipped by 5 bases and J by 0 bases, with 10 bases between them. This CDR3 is CATSGRWSSYNEQFF. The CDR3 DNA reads TGTGCCACCAGTGGGAGGTGGAGCTCCTACAATGAGCAGTTCTTC.

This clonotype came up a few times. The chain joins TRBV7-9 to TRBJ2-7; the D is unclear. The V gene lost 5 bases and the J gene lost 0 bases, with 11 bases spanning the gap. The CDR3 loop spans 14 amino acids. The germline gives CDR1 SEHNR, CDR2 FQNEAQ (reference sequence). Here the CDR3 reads CASSGDPVSYEQYF. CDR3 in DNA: TGTGCCAGCAGCGGAGACCCAGTCTCCTACGAGCAGTACTTC.

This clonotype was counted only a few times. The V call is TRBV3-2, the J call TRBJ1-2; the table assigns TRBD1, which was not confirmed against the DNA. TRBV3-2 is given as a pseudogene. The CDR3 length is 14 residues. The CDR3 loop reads CASIADRGKGGYTF. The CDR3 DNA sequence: TGTGCCAGCATCGCGGACAGGGGAAAAGGTGGCTACACCTTC.

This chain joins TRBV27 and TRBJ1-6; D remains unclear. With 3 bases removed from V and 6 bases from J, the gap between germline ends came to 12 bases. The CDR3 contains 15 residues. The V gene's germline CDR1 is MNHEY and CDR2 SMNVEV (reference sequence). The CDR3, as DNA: TGTGCCAGCAGTTTCGGCCCCCATTCTAATTCACCCCTCCACTTT. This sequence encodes CASSFGPHSNSPLHF.

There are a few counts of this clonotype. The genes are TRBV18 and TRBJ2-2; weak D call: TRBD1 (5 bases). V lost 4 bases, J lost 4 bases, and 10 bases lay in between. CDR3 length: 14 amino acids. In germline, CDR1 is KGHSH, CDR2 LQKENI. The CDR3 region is CASSRGSTTGELFF. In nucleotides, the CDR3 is TGTGCCAGCTCACGGGGCAGTACCACCGGGGAGCTGTTTTTT. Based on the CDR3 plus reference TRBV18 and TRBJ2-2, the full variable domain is NAGVMQNPRHLVRRRGQEARLRCSPMKGHSHVYWYRQLPEEGLKFMVYLQKENIIDESGMPKERFSAEFPKEGPSILRIQQVVRGDSAAYFCASSRGSTTGELFFGEGSRLTVL.

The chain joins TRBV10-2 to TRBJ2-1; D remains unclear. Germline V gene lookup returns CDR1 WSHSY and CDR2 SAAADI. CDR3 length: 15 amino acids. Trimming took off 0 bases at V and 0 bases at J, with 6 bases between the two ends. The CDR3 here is CASSESSSSYNEQFF. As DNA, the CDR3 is TGCGCCAGCAGTGAGTCTAGCTCCTCCTACAATGAGCAGTTCTTC.

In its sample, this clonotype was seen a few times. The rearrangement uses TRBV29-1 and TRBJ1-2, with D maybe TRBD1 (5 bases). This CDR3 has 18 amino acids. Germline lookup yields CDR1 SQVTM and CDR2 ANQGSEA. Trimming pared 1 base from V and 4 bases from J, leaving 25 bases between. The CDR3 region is CSVEGVSATTRGGYGYTF. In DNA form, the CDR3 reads TGCAGCGTTGAAGGGGTTTCAGCCACAACCCGCGGGGGCTATGGCTACACCTTC.

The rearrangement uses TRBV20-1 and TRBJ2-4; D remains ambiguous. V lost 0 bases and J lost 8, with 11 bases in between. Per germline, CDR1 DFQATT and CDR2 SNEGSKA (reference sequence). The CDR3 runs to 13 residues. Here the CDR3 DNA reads TGCAGTGCTAGAGATAGACTTGGAGACATTCAGTACTTC. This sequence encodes CSARDRLGDIQYF.

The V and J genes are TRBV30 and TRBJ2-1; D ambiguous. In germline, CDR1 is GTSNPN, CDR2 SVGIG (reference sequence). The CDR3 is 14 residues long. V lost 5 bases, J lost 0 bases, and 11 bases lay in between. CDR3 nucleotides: TGTGCCTGGCGCCCTCCAAGCTCCTACAATGAGCAGTTCTTC. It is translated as CAWRPPSSYNEQFF.

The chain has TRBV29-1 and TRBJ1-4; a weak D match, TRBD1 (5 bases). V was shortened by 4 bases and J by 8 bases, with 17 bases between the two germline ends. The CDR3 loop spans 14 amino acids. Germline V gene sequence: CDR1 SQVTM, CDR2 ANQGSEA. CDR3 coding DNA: TGCAGCGTTGGAGCCGATGGGACCTGGGAAAAACTGTTTTTT. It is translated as CSVGADGTWEKLFF.

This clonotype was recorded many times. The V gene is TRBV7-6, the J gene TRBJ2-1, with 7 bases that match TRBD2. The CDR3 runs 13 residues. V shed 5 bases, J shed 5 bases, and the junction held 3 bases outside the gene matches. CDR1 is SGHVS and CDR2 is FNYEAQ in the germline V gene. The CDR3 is CASSRLADNEQFF. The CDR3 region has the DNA TGTGCCAGCAGCCGGCTAGCGGACAATGAGCAGTTCTTC.

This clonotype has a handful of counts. CDR3 sequence (DNA): TGCGCCAGCAGCCAAGAGATAGCGGGCACCGGGGAGCTGTTTTTT. This encodes CASSQEIAGTGELFF. This chain connects TRBV4-3 to TRBJ2-2; 7 bases agree with TRBD2. Germline V gives CDR1 LGHNA, CDR2 YSLEER. Unmatched junction bases numbered 2, after V lost 0 bases and J lost 4 bases. This CDR3 is 15 amino acids long.

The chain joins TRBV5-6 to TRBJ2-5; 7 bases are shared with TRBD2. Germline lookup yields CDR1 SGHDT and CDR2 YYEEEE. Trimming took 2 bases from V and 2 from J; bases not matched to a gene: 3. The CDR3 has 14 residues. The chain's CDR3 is CASSFGTTQETQYF. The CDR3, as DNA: TGTGCCAGCAGCTTCGGGACTACGCAAGAGACCCAGTACTTC.

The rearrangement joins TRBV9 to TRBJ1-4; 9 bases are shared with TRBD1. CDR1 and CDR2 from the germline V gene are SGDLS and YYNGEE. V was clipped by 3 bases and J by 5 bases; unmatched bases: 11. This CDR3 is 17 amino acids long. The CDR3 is CASSARTGETPNEKLFF. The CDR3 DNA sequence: TGTGCCAGCAGCGCCAGGACAGGGGAAACCCCAAATGAAAAACTGTTTTTT.